This record looks at one T cell receptor (beta chain) sequence and its context. V shed 3 bases and J shed 7 bases, with 9 bases lying between them. CDR1 is KGHSH, CDR2 LQKENI, per germline. CDR3 length: 13 amino acids. Clones were sequenced by immunoSEQ multiplex PCR, and TCRdb holds only the in-frame ones, with some missing. Found here are 250,000 to 300,000 clones, about 85% of them singletons; the top ten hold less than 4%. The sample belongs to a study of blood T cell repertoires in COVID-19. Study-level information: PBMCs, B-cell-depleted T cells, or T cells were the source of the cDNA or gDNA that made up the material.

Sample: peripheral blood. The sequence was obtained from a man aged 18 to 29 with active or convalescent COVID-19. V gene TRBV18 combines with J gene TRBJ1-4, with D perhaps matching TRBD1 (6 bases). The CDR3 region has the DNA TGTGCCAGCTCACCGGACAGTGGTGAAAAACTGTTTTTT. This gives the protein CASSPDSGEKLFF.